This TCR beta chain was identified in a study of Tregs in tolerant kidney transplant recipients. Study findings and constraints: Biological reproducibility was not directly addressed, but technical replication error appeared minimal.

Assay: immunoSEQ multiplex PCR; the TCRdb copy retains only in-frame clones and omits some. The sample holds some 250,000 clones; 84% are singletons and the top ten take about 0.68%. CD4+CD25+CD127- Tregs, CD4+CD25- non-Tregs, CD4 and CD8 cells were sorted. The germline V gene has CDR1 KGHSH and CDR2 LQKENI. Trimming took off 2 bases at V and 0 bases at J, with 6 bases between the two ends. The CDR3 spans 14 residues. Comment on this clone: Its target is unknown.

The TCR comes from a human donor in good health. The sample comprised CD4+ T cells from blood. The genes are TRBV18 and TRBJ2-3; D not resolved. The DNA for the CDR3 is TGTGCCAGCTCACCAAGAGAGAGCACAGATACGCAGTATTTT. It codes for CASSPRESTDTQYF.